This TCR beta chain was found in a study of beta chain features in type 1 diabetes. The V gene end was trimmed by 5 bases and the J gene end by 8 bases; junction bases not matched to a gene: 15. The germline CDR1 and CDR2 sequences are MNHEY and SMNVEV (reference sequence). The CDR3 length is 16 residues. The study, taken as a whole, reports: In all four CD4+ subsets, TCRB CDR3 length was significantly, moderately reduced in type 1 diabetes.

Expressed TCRB transcripts got sequenced, as all isolated RNA was reverse transcribed. The table came from immunoSEQ multiplex PCR; TCRdb's copy has only in-frame clones and leaves some out. The sample lists about 340,000 clones; less than 15% were seen once. A note on this clone: Its specificity is unknown.

The clonotype comes from a woman aged 18-29 years with type 1 diabetes. The rearrangement joins TRBV27 to TRBJ1-2; 9 bases map to TRBD1. The specimen sequenced was naive CD4+ T cells from blood. The CDR3, as DNA: TGTGCCAGCAGTACGGGGGACAGGGCCCACATAGAGGGCTACACCTTC. This gives the protein CASSTGDRAHIEGYTF.